This record covers a single T cell receptor beta chain. The data were obtained in a study of T cell changes during pregnancy in multiple sclerosis. Germline values: CDR1 SQVTM, CDR2 ANQGSEA. Unmatched junction bases numbered 7, after V lost 4 bases and J lost 5 bases. The CDR3 runs to 15 residues. Sequenced by immunoSEQ multiplex PCR; TCRdb stores in-frame clones only, minus some. The table lists 35,000 or so clones, approximately 91% of them singletons. The genes are TRBV29-1 and TRBJ1-4, with TRBD1 matching 10 bases. Source: peripheral blood, taken in the second trimester of pregnancy. This sequence was found in a female donor in good health, enrolled as a control in a pregnancy study. The CDR3 sequence: CSVAIQDRGNEKLFF. In DNA, the CDR3 is TGCAGCGTTGCAATACAGGACAGGGGGAATGAAAAACTGTTTTTT.